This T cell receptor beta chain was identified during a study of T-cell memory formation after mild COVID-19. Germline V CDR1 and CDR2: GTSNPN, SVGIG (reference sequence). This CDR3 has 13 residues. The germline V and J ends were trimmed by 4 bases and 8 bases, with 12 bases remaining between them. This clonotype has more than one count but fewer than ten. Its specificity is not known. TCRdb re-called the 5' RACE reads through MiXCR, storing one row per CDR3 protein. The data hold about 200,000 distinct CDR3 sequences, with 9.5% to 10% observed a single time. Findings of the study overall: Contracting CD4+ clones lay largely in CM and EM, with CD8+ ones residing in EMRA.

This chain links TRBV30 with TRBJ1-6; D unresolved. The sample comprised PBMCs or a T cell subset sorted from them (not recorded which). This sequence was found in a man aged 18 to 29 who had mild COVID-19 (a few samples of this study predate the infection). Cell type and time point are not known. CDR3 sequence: CAWNEHRDSPLHF. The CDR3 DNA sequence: TGTGCCTGGAATGAACATAGGGATTCACCCCTCCACTTT.